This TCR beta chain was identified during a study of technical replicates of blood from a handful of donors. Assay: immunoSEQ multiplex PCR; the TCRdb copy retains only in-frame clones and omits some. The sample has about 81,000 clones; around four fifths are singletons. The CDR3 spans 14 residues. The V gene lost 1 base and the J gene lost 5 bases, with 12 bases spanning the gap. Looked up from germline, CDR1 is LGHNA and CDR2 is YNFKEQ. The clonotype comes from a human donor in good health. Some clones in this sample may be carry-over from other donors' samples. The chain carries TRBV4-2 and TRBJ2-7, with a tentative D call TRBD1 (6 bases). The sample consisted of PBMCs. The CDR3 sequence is CASSQGQGRDEQYF. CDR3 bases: TGTGCCAGCAGCCAAGGCCAGGGGCGCGACGAGCAGTACTTC.